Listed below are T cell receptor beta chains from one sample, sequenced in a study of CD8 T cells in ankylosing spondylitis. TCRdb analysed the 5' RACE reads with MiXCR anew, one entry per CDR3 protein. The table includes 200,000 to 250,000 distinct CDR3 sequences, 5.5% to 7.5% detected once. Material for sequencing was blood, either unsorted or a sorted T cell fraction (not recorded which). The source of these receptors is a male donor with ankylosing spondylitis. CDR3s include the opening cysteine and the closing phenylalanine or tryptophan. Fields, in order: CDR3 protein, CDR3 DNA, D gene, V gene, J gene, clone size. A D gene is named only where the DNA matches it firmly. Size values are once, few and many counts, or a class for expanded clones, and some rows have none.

CDR3 protein: CSARTGVENEQYF
CDR3 DNA: TGCAGCGCTCGGACAGGGGTGGAAAACGAGCAGTACTTC
D gene: TRBD1
V gene: TRBV29-1
J gene: TRBJ2-7
clone size: once

CDR3 protein: CASSLWESDIQYF
CDR3 DNA: TGTGCCAGCAGTTTATGGGAATCGGACATTCAGTACTTC
D gene: NA
V gene: TRBV28
J gene: TRBJ2-4
clone size: many

CDR3 protein: CASSFWGIAGNTIYF
CDR3 DNA: TGTGCCAGCAGCTTCTGGGGGATAGCTGGAAACACCATATATTTT
D gene: NA
V gene: TRBV7-9
J gene: TRBJ1-3
clone size: NA

CDR3 protein: CASSERARVQNTEAFF
CDR3 DNA: TGTGCCAGCAGTGAAAGGGCCCGGGTCCAGAACACTGAAGCTTTCTTT
D gene: NA
V gene: TRBV2
J gene: TRBJ1-1
clone size: many

CDR3 protein: CASSVSTSYEQYF
CDR3 DNA: TGTGCCAGCAGCGTCAGCACCTCCTACGAGCAGTACTTC
D gene: NA
V gene: TRBV7-2
J gene: TRBJ2-7
clone size: few

CDR3 protein: CASSWDRTKRTQYF
CDR3 DNA: TGTGCCAGCAGCTGGGACAGAACTAAGAGAACCCAGTACTTC
D gene: TRBD1
V gene: TRBV7-9
J gene: TRBJ2-5
clone size: many

CDR3 protein: CSVRIPVSYEQYF
CDR3 DNA: TGCAGTGTCAGGATCCCAGTTAGCTACGAGCAGTACTTC
D gene: NA
V gene: TRBV20-1
J gene: TRBJ2-7
clone size: NA

CDR3 protein: CASSSTGGVQPQHF
CDR3 DNA: TGTGCCAGCAGCTCGACAGGGGGTGTTCAGCCCCAGCATTTT
D gene: TRBD1
V gene: TRBV7-9
J gene: TRBJ1-5
clone size: many

CDR3 protein: CASSVGRSSYEQYF
CDR3 DNA: TGTGCCAGCAGCGTAGGCAGATCCTCCTACGAGCAGTACTTC
D gene: NA
V gene: TRBV9
J gene: TRBJ2-7
clone size: many

CDR3 protein: CASSEWGQGRTGELFF
CDR3 DNA: TGTGCCAGCAGTGAATGGGGACAGGGACGAACCGGGGAGCTGTTTTTT
D gene: TRBD1
V gene: TRBV25-1
J gene: TRBJ2-2
clone size: many

CDR3 protein: CASSRGHYEQYF
CDR3 DNA: TGTGCCAGCAGCCGAGGACACTACGAGCAGTACTTC
D gene: NA
V gene: TRBV13
J gene: TRBJ2-7
clone size: many

CDR3 protein: CASSQGVRPYEQYF
CDR3 DNA: TGCGCCAGCAGCCAAGGTGTCAGACCCTACGAGCAGTACTTC
D gene: NA
V gene: TRBV4-3
J gene: TRBJ2-7
clone size: many

CDR3 protein: CASSQVPSGRDTGELFF
CDR3 DNA: TGTGCCAGCAGCCAAGTTCCAAGCGGGAGGGACACCGGGGAGCTGTTTTTT
D gene: TRBD2
V gene: TRBV4-2
J gene: TRBJ2-2
clone size: many

CDR3 protein: CASSYSGGPTKQYF
CDR3 DNA: TGTGCCAGCAGTTACTCGGGCGGACCTACGAAGCAGTACTTC
D gene: NA
V gene: TRBV6-5
J gene: TRBJ2-7
clone size: many

CDR3 protein: CASSQMDIREQFF
CDR3 DNA: TGCGCCAGCAGCCAGATGGACATAAGGGAGCAGTTCTTC
D gene: NA
V gene: TRBV4-3
J gene: TRBJ2-1
clone size: many

CDR3 protein: CASSLRNGEQFF
CDR3 DNA: TGTGCCAGCAGTTTACGGAACGGTGAGCAGTTCTTC
D gene: NA
V gene: TRBV27
J gene: TRBJ2-1
clone size: many

CDR3 protein: CSATFLQAPPEAFF
CDR3 DNA: TGCAGTGCTACGTTCTTACAGGCACCGCCTGAAGCTTTCTTT
D gene: NA
V gene: TRBV20-1
J gene: TRBJ1-1
clone size: many

CDR3 protein: CSARVGTGTTEAFF
CDR3 DNA: TGCAGTGCTAGAGTGGGGACAGGGACCACTGAAGCTTTCTTT
D gene: TRBD1
V gene: TRBV20-1
J gene: TRBJ1-1
clone size: many

CDR3 protein: CASSLLVYNEQFF
CDR3 DNA: TGCGCCAGCAGCTTGTTAGTTTACAATGAGCAGTTCTTC
D gene: NA
V gene: TRBV5-1
J gene: TRBJ2-1
clone size: many

CDR3 protein: CASTLVGMNTEAFF
CDR3 DNA: TGTGCCAGCACCCTGGTCGGCATGAACACTGAAGCTTTCTTT
D gene: NA
V gene: TRBV5-4
J gene: TRBJ1-1
clone size: few

CDR3 protein: CASSIAGGQYTEAFF
CDR3 DNA: TGTGCCAGTAGTATAGCTGGGGGGCAATACACTGAAGCTTTCTTT
D gene: NA
V gene: TRBV19
J gene: TRBJ1-1
clone size: few

CDR3 protein: CASSSWDSGKETQYF
CDR3 DNA: TGTGCTAGCAGCTCATGGGACAGTGGAAAAGAGACCCAGTACTTC
D gene: TRBD1
V gene: TRBV7-7
J gene: TRBJ2-5
clone size: few

CDR3 protein: CASSQEGRVSTDTQYF
CDR3 DNA: TGCGCCAGCAGCCAAGAGGGAAGGGTGAGCACAGATACGCAGTATTTT
D gene: NA
V gene: TRBV4-1
J gene: TRBJ2-3
clone size: many

CDR3 protein: CAISEPGQGLYEQYF
CDR3 DNA: TGTGCCATCAGTGAGCCGGGACAGGGGTTATACGAGCAGTACTTC
D gene: TRBD1
V gene: TRBV10-3
J gene: TRBJ2-7
clone size: many

CDR3 protein: CATSDGPLNTEAFF
CDR3 DNA: TGTGCCACCAGTGACGGGCCTCTGAACACTGAAGCTTTCTTT
D gene: NA
V gene: TRBV24-1
J gene: TRBJ1-1
clone size: many

CDR3 protein: CASSITYQESF
CDR3 DNA: TGTGCCAGCAGCATCACATATCAGGAGTCCTTT
D gene: NA
V gene: TRBV5-6
J gene: TRBJ1-1
clone size: NA

CDR3 protein: CASLPVGASGGYTF
CDR3 DNA: TGTGCCAGCCTACCGGTGGGAGCCTCTGGGGGCTACACCTTC
D gene: NA
V gene: TRBV12-3/TRBV12-4
J gene: TRBJ1-2
clone size: many

CDR3 protein: CASSQDWQMRTEAFF
CDR3 DNA: TGCGCCAGCAGCCAAGATTGGCAGATGAGGACTGAAGCTTTCTTT
D gene: NA
V gene: TRBV4-3
J gene: TRBJ1-1
clone size: many

CDR3 protein: CASSLTGLADYNEQFF
CDR3 DNA: TGCGCCAGCAGCTTGACGGGACTAGCGGACTACAATGAGCAGTTCTTC
D gene: TRBD2
V gene: TRBV5-1
J gene: TRBJ2-1
clone size: many

CDR3 protein: CASSLAKGGGYTF
CDR3 DNA: TGTGCCAGCAGCTTAGCGAAGGGGGGAGGCTACACCTTC
D gene: NA
V gene: TRBV7-6
J gene: TRBJ1-2
clone size: many

CDR3 protein: CASNENVLISYEQYF
CDR3 DNA: TGTGCCAGCAACGAGAACGTTTTAATCTCCTACGAGCAGTACTTC
D gene: NA
V gene: TRBV5-5
J gene: TRBJ2-7
clone size: many

CDR3 protein: CSASGQEKYYEQYF
CDR3 DNA: TGCAGTGCCTCGGGACAGGAGAAATACTACGAGCAGTACTTC
D gene: TRBD1
V gene: TRBV20-1
J gene: TRBJ2-7
clone size: few

CDR3 protein: CASSLVGTGYGYTF
CDR3 DNA: TGTGCCAGCAGCCTGGTGGGGACAGGCTATGGCTACACCTTC
D gene: TRBD1
V gene: TRBV7-2
J gene: TRBJ1-2
clone size: many

CDR3 protein: CASSDVAGTGEDTQYF
CDR3 DNA: TGTGCCAGCAGTGACGTCGCCGGGACAGGGGAAGATACGCAGTATTTT
D gene: TRBD1
V gene: TRBV6-4
J gene: TRBJ2-3
clone size: many

CDR3 protein: CATVGPDKNFEQFF
CDR3 DNA: TGTGCCACCGTAGGCCCGGACAAAAACTTCGAGCAGTTCTTC
D gene: NA
V gene: TRBV11-2
J gene: TRBJ2-1
clone size: many

CDR3 protein: CASSPEGSEAFF
CDR3 DNA: TGCGCCAGCAGCCCCGAAGGTTCTGAAGCTTTCTTT
D gene: NA
V gene: TRBV5-1
J gene: TRBJ1-1
clone size: many

CDR3 protein: CASSQGTPTVNYGYTF
CDR3 DNA: TGCGCCAGCAGCCAAGGGACCCCGACAGTGAACTATGGCTACACCTTC
D gene: NA
V gene: TRBV4-1
J gene: TRBJ1-2
clone size: many

CDR3 protein: CASSQVFTGASYYGYTF
CDR3 DNA: TGCGCCAGCAGCCAAGTCTTCACAGGGGCGTCGTACTATGGCTACACCTTC
D gene: TRBD1
V gene: TRBV4-3
J gene: TRBJ1-2
clone size: NA

CDR3 protein: CSARQGGVAEAFF
CDR3 DNA: TGCAGTGCTAGACAGGGGGGTGTCGCTGAAGCTTTCTTT
D gene: TRBD1
V gene: TRBV20-1
J gene: TRBJ1-1
clone size: many

CDR3 protein: CASSSSAGDRGSYEQYF
CDR3 DNA: TGTGCCAGCAGTTCCTCGGCGGGGGACAGAGGTTCCTACGAGCAGTACTTC
D gene: NA
V gene: TRBV27
J gene: TRBJ2-7
clone size: many

CDR3 protein: CASSPDRGQTDTQYF
CDR3 DNA: TGTGCCAGCAGCCCGGACAGGGGCCAGACAGATACGCAGTATTTT
D gene: TRBD1
V gene: TRBV7-6
J gene: TRBJ2-3
clone size: many

CDR3 protein: CASSVAQSSYNEQFF
CDR3 DNA: TGTGCCAGCAGCGTAGCCCAGAGCTCCTACAATGAGCAGTTCTTC
D gene: NA
V gene: TRBV9
J gene: TRBJ2-1
clone size: NA